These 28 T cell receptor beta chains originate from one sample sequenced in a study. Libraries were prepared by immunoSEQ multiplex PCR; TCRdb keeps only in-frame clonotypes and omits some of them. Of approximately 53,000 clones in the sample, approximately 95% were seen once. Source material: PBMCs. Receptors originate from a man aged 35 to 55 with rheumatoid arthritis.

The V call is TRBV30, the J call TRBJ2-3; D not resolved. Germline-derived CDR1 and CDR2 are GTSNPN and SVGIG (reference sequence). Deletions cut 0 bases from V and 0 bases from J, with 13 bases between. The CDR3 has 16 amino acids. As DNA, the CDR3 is TGTGCCTGGAGTGTACGTCGGGTTCCTAGCACAGATACGCAGTATTTT. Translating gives CAWSVRRVPSTDTQYF.

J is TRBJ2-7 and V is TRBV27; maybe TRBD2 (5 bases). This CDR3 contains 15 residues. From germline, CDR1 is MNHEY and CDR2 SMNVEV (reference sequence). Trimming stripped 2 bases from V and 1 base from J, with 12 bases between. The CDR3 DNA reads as TGTGCCAGCAGTTTACTAAGCGGACCTTCCTACGAGCAGTACTTC. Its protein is CASSLLSGPSYEQYF.

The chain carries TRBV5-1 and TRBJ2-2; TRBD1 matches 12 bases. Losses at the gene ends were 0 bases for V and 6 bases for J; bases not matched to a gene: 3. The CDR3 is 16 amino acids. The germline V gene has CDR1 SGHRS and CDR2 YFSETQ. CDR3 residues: CASSLVGQGAAGELFF. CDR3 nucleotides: TGCGCCAGCAGCTTGGTGGGACAGGGGGCTGCCGGGGAGCTGTTTTTT.

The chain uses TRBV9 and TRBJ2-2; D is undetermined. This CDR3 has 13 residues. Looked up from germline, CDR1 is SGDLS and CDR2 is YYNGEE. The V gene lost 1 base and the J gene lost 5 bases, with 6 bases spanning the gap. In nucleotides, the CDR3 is TGTGCCAGCAGCGTAAGGCAGACCGGGGAGCTGTTTTTT. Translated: CASSVRQTGELFF.

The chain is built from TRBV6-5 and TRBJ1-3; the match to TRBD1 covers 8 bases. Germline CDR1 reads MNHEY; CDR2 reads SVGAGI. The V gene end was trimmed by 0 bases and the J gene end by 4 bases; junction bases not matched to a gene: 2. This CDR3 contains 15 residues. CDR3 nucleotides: TGTGCCAGCAGTTACTCCAGGGGGCAAGGAAACACCATATATTTT. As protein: CASSYSRGQGNTIYF.

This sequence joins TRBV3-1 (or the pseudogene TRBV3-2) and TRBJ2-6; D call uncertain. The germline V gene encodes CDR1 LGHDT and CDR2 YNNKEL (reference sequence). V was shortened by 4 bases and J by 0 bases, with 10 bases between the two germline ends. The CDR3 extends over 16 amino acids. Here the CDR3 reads CASSPQLRSGANVLTF. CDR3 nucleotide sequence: TGTGCCAGCAGCCCTCAACTGCGCTCTGGGGCCAACGTCCTGACTTTC.

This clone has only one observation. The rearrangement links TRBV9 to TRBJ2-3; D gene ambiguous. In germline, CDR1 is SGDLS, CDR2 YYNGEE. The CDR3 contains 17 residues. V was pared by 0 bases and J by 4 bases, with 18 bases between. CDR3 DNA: TGTGCCAGCAGCGTAGGGGCTTTGGGTTGGGATGCAGATACGCAGTATTTT. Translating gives CASSVGALGWDADTQYF.

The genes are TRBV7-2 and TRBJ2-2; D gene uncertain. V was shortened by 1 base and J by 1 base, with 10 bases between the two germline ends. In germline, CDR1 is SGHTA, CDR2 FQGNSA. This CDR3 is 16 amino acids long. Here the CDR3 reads CASSLDFAVNTGELFF. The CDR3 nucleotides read TGTGCCAGCAGCTTAGATTTCGCGGTGAACACCGGGGAGCTGTTTTTT.

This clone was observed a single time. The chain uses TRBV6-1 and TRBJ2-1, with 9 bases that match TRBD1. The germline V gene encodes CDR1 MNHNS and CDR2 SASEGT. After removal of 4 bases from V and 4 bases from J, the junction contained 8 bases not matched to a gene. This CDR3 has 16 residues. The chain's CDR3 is CASSAGFGTGYNEQFF. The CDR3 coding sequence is TGTGCCAGCAGTGCTGGGTTCGGGACAGGGTACAATGAGCAGTTCTTC.

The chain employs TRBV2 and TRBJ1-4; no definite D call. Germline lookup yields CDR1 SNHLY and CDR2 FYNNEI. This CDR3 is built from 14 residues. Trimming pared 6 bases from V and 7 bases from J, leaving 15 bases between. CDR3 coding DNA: TGTGCCAGCAGGGCTGGGGAAGGCGCTGAAAAACTGTTTTTT. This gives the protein CASRAGEGAEKLFF.

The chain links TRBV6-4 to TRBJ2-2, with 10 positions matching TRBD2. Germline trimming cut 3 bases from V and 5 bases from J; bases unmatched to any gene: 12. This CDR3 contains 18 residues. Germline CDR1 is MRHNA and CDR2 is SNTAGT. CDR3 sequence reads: CASSEQGLAGVDTGELFF. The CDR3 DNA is TGTGCCAGCAGTGAACAGGGGCTAGCGGGAGTTGATACCGGGGAGCTGTTTTTT.

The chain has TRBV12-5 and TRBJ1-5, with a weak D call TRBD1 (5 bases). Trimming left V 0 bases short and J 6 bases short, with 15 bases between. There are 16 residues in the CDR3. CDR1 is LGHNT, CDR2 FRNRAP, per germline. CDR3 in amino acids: CASGLVGARTVQPQHF. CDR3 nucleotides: TGTGCTAGTGGTTTGGTTGGGGCAAGGACGGTTCAGCCCCAGCATTTT.

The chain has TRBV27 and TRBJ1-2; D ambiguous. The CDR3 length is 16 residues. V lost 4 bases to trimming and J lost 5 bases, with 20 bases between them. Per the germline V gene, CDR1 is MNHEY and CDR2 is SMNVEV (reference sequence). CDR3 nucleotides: TGTGCCAGCAGTTCCCTCCCCACCGGAGCGGGATATGGCTACACCTTC. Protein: CASSSLPTGAGYGYTF.

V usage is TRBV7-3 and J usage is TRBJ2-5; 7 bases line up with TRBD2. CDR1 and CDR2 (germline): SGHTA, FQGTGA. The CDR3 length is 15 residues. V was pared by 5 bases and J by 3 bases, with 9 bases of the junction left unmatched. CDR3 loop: CASSPHGTTEETQYF. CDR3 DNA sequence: TGTGCCAGCAGCCCCCATGGGACTACTGAAGAGACCCAGTACTTC.

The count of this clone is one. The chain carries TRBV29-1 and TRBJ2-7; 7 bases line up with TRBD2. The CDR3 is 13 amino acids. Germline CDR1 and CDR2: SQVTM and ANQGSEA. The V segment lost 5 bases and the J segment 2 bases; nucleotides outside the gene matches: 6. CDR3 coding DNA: TGCAGCGTTAGAGCGGGGCAGACCTACGAGCAGTACTTC. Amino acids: CSVRAGQTYEQYF.

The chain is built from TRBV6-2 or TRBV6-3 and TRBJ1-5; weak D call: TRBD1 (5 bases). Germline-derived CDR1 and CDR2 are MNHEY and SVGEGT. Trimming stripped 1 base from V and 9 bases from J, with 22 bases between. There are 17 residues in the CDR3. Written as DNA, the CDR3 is TGTGCCAGCAGTTACTGGCAGGAGGCCTCCGGGGGGATGCCCCAGCATTTT. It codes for CASSYWQEASGGMPQHF.

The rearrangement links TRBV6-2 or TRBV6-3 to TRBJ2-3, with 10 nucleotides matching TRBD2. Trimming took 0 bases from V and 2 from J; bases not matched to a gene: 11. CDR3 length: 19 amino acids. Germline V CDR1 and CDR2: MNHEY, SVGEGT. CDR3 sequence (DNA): TGTGCCAGCAGTTACTCGATAGTAGCGGGGGGCCCCCCCACAGATACGCAGTATTTT. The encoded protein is CASSYSIVAGGPPTDTQYF.

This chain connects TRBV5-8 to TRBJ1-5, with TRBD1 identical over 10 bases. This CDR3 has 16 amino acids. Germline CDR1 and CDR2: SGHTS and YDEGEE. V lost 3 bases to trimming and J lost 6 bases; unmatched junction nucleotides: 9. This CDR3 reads CASSWTGGEKSQPQHF. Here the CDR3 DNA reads TGTGCCAGCAGCTGGACAGGGGGGGAAAAGAGTCAGCCCCAGCATTTT.

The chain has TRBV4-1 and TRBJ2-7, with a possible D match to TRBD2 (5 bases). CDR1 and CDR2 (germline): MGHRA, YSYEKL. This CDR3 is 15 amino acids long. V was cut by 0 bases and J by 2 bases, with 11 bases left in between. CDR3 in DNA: TGCGCCAGCAGCCAAGATCTGGCGAGGGCCTACGAGCAGTACTTC. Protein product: CASSQDLARAYEQYF.

The CDR3 nucleotides read TGTGCCAGCAGCCGGGGGGGGCAAATACAGGACACCGGGGAGCTGTTTTTT. Translation gives CASSRGGQIQDTGELFF. The chain carries TRBV7-6 and TRBJ2-2; 8 bases fit TRBD2. The CDR3 runs 17 residues. Germline assignment: CDR1 SGHVS and CDR2 FNYEAQ. The trim removed 5 bases at V and 3 bases at J, leaving 11 bases unmatched.

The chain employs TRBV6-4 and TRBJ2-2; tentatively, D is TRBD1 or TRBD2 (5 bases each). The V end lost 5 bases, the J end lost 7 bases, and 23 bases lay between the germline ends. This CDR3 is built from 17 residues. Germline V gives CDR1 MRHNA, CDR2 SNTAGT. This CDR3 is CASSTDSSGPRSGELFF. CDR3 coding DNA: TGTGCCAGCAGTACCGATTCTTCGGGGCCCCGAAGCGGGGAGCTGTTTTTT.

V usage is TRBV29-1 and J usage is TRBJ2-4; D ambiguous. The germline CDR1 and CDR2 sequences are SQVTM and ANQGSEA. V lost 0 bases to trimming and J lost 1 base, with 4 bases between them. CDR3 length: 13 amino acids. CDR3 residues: CSVEELAKNIQYF. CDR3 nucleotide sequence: TGCAGCGTTGAAGAACTGGCCAAAAACATTCAGTACTTC.

The CDR3 is CASSLVRNSPLHF. The DNA of the CDR3 is TGTGCCAGCAGCTTGGTCAGAAATTCACCCCTCCACTTT. This chain links TRBV5-6 with TRBJ1-6; the D is unclear. Trimming took 0 bases from V and 7 from J, leaving 5 bases between them. Germline V gene sequence: CDR1 SGHDT, CDR2 YYEEEE. The CDR3 is 13 amino acids.

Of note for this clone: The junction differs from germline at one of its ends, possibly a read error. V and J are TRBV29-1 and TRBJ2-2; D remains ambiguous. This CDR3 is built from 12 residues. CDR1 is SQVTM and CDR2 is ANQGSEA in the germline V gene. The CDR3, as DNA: TGCAGCGTTGTACCGAAGACCGGGGAGCTGTTTTTT. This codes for CSVVPKTGELFF.

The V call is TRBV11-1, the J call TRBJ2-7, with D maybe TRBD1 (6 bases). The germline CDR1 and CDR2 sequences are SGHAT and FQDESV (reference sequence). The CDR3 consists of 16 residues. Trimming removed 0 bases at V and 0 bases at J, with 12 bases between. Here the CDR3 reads CASSLARGRFSYEQYF. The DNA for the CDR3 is TGTGCCAGCAGCTTAGCCAGGGGACGCTTCTCCTACGAGCAGTACTTC. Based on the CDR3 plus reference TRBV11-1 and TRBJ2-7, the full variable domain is EAEVAQSPRYKITEKSQAVAFWCDPISGHATLYWYRQILGQGPELLVQFQDESVVDDSQLPKDRFSAERLKGVDSTLKIQPAELGDSAMYLCASSLARGRFSYEQYFGPGTRLTVT.

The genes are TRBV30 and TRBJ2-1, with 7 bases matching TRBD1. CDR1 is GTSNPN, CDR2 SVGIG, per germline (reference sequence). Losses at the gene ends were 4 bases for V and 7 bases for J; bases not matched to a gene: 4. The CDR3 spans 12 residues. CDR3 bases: TGTGCCTGGACAGGGGGTTTAAATGAGCAGTTCTTC. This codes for CAWTGGLNEQFF.

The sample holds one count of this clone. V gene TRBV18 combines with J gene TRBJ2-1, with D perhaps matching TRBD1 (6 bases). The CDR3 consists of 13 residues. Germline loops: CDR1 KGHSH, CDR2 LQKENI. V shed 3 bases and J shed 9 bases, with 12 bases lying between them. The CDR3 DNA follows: TGTGCCAGCTCACCGCCCAGGGGTACTGAGCAGTTCTTC. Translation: CASSPPRGTEQFF.

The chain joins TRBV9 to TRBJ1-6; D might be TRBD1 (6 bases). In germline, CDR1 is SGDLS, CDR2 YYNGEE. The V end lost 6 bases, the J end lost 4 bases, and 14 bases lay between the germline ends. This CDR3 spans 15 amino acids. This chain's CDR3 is CASTRGRLYNSPLHF. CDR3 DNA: TGTGCCAGCACCAGGGGAAGGCTGTATAATTCACCCCTCCACTTT.